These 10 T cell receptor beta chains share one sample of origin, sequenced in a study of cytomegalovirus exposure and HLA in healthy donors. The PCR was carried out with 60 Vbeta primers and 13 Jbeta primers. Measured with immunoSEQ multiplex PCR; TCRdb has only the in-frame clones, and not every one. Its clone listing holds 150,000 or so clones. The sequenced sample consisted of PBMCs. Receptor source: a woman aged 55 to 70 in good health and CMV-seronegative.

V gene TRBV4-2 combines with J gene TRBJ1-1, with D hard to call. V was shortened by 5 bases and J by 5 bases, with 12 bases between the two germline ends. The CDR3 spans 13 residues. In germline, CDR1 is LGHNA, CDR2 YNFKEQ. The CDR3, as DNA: TGTGCCAGCAGCTCCCGAGGAGGTACTGAAGCTTTCTTT. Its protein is CASSSRGGTEAFF.

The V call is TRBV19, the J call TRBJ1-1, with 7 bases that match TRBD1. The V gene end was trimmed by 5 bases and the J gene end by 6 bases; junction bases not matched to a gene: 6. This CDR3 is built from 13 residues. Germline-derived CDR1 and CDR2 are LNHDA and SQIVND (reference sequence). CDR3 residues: CASSAQGGPEAFF. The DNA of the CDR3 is TGTGCCAGTAGTGCTCAGGGGGGCCCTGAAGCTTTCTTT.

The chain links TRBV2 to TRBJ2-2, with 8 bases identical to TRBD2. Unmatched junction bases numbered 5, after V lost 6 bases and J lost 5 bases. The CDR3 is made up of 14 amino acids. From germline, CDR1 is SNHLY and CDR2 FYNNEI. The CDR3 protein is CASRLAGWTGELFF. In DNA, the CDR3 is TGTGCCAGCAGGTTAGCGGGATGGACCGGGGAGCTGTTTTTT.

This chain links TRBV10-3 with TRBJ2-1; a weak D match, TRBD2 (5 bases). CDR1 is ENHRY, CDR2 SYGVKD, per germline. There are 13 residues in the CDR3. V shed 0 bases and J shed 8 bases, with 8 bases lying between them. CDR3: CAISESSGYEQFF. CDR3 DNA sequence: TGTGCCATCAGTGAGTCGTCGGGGTATGAGCAGTTCTTC.

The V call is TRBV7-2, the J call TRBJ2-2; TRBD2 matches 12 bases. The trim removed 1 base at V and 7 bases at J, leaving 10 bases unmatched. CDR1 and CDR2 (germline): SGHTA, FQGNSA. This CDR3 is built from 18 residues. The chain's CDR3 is CASSLGLAGGPFGGELFF. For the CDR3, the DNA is TGTGCCAGCAGCTTAGGTCTAGCGGGGGGGCCGTTTGGCGGGGAGCTGTTTTTT.

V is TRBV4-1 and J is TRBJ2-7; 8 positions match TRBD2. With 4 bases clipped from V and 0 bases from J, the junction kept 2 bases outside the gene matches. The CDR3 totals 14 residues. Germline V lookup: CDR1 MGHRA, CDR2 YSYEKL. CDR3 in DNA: TGCGCCAGCAGCCCGGGACTAGGCTCCTACGAGCAGTACTTC. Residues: CASSPGLGSYEQYF.

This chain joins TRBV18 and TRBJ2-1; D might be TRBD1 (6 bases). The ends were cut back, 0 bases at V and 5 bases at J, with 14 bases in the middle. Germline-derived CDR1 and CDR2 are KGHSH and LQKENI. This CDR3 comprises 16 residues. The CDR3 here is CASSPPPRTGNNEQFF. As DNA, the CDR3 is TGTGCCAGCTCACCACCTCCGAGAACAGGGAACAATGAGCAGTTCTTC. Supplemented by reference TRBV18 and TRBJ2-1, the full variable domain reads NAGVMQNPRHLVRRRGQEARLRCSPMKGHSHVYWYRQLPEEGLKFMVYLQKENIIDESGMPKERFSAEFPKEGPSILRIQQVVRGDSAAYFCASSPPPRTGNNEQFFGPGTRLTVL.

CDR3 protein: CASGLTSQGTDTQYF. The DNA for the CDR3 is TGTGCTAGTGGTTTGACTTCACAGGGCACAGATACGCAGTATTTT. This sequence joins TRBV12-5 and TRBJ2-3; D is perhaps TRBD1 (5 bases). With 2 bases removed from V and 1 base from J, the gap between germline ends came to 10 bases. Per the germline V gene, CDR1 is LGHNT and CDR2 is FRNRAP. This CDR3 has 15 amino acids.

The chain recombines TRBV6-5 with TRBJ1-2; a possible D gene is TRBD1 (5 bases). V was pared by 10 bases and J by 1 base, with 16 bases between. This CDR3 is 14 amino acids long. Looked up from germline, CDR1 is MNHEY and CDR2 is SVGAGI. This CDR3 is CATQEGPGNYGYTF. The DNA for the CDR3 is TGTGCCACCCAGGAGGGGCCGGGTAACTATGGCTACACCTTC.

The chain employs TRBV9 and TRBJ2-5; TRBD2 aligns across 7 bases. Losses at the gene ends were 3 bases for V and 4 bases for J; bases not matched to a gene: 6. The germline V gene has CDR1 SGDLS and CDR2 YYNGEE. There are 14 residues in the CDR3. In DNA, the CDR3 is TGTGCCAGCAGCGCAGGACTAGGTGGAGAGACCCAGTACTTC. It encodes CASSAGLGGETQYF.